The text below deals with one TCR beta chain. These data come from a study of OX40 agonist ivuxolimab in advanced cancers. Study overall: The eligibility criteria allowed prior anti-PD-1, anti-PD-L1 or anti-CTLA-4 therapy, and 30% to 45% had some.

V lost 5 bases and J 0 bases, leaving 10 bases between the germline ends. The V gene's germline CDR1 is MNHEY and CDR2 SMNVEV (reference sequence). The CDR3 runs 14 residues. Sequenced by immunoSEQ multiplex PCR; TCRdb stores in-frame clones only, minus some. The table has around 63,000 clones, roughly 91% seen once; the top ten hold roughly 25%. This chain joins TRBV27 and TRBJ2-5; no clear D gene. The starting material was CD4+ or CD8+ T cells sorted from blood, obtained in a trial of the OX40 agonist ivuxolimab. The sequence derives from an adult with an advanced solid tumor such as melanoma, head and neck, liver or kidney cancer. DNA for the CDR3: TGTGCCAGCAGTCCCCCCGGACACCAAGAGACCCAGTACTTC. Protein: CASSPPGHQETQYF.